These 26 T cell receptor beta chains were sequenced from one sample in a study of early T cells in non-severe SARS-CoV-2 infection. One entry per CDR3 protein results from TCRdb running MiXCR on the 5' RACE reads. The profile shows 56,000 or so distinct CDR3 sequences, roughly 15% of them singletons. This sample comprised whole blood, obtained at baseline. The receptors were sampled from an adult who was a healthcare worker with PCR-confirmed SARS-CoV-2 infection or an uninfected control (not recorded which).

This clonotype was detected a few times. The chain joins TRBV20-1 to TRBJ1-3; D uncertain. Germline V gives CDR1 DFQATT, CDR2 SNEGSKA (reference sequence). The CDR3 extends over 12 amino acids. The CDR3 DNA sequence: TGCAGCGCGGACGGCTCTGGAAACACCATATATTTT. This sequence encodes CSADGSGNTIYF.

This clonotype was seen only a few times. The chain uses TRBV12-5 and TRBJ2-3; D remains ambiguous. Deletions cut 2 bases from V and 2 bases from J, with 8 bases between. Germline values: CDR1 LGHNT, CDR2 FRNRAP. This CDR3 contains 14 residues. In DNA, the CDR3 is TGTGCTAGTGGTTTGTCGATGGACACAGATACGCAGTATTTT. Protein sequence: CASGLSMDTDTQYF.

Many counts were recorded for this clonotype. This chain links TRBV6-1 with TRBJ2-7; 8 nucleotides match TRBD1. The CDR3 sequence is 16 residues long. V shed 5 bases, J shed 3 bases, and the junction held 12 bases outside the gene matches. Germline V gene sequence: CDR1 MNHNS, CDR2 SASEGT. CDR3 DNA sequence: TGTGCCAGCAGTTATTCCAACGCAGGACAGGGCTACGAGCAGTACTTC. Residues: CASSYSNAGQGYEQYF.

The chain links TRBV5-5 to TRBJ2-7; 7 bases agree with TRBD1. Germline V gene lookup returns CDR1 SGHKS and CDR2 YYEKEE (reference sequence). The CDR3 sequence is 14 residues long. The trim removed 2 bases at V and 2 bases at J, leaving 4 bases unmatched. The CDR3 DNA sequence: TGTGCCAGCAGCTTTAGGGGGCTGGCCTACGAGCAGTACTTC. Amino acid sequence: CASSFRGLAYEQYF.

The rearrangement links TRBV7-6 to TRBJ2-5; the match to TRBD2 covers 7 bases. Per germline, CDR1 SGHVS and CDR2 FNYEAQ. The CDR3 has 16 residues. V shed 5 bases and J 6 bases; nucleotides not matched to a gene: 15. CDR3 in amino acids: CASSPGRLAGMKTQYF. The CDR3 nucleotides are TGTGCCAGCAGCCCCGGTCGACTAGCAGGGATGAAGACCCAGTACTTC.

This clonotype was observed many times. The CDR3 region has the DNA TGTGCCACCAGTGACCCTGGGACAGGGGCAGATACGCAGTATTTT. Its translation is CATSDPGTGADTQYF. The V call is TRBV24-1, the J call TRBJ2-3; TRBD1 matches 10 bases. The CDR3 is 15 amino acids. From germline, CDR1 is KGHDR and CDR2 SFDVKD. Trimming cost V 4 bases and J 4 bases; bases outside gene matches: 4.

The V and J genes are TRBV6-1 and TRBJ2-1; TRBD2 matches 8 bases. The CDR3 runs 17 residues. Per the germline V gene, CDR1 is MNHNS and CDR2 is SASEGT. After removal of 2 bases from V and 5 bases from J, the junction contained 11 bases not matched to a gene. The CDR3 region is CASSERLAGNWDNEQFF. In nucleotides, the CDR3 is TGTGCCAGCAGTGAAAGGCTAGCGGGTAATTGGGACAATGAGCAGTTCTTC.

At least ten counts were recorded for this clonotype. This chain connects TRBV10-3 to TRBJ2-2; a weak D match, TRBD2 (6 bases). CDR3 length: 14 amino acids. V lost 10 bases and J 2 bases, leaving 14 bases between the germline ends. Germline loops: CDR1 ENHRY, CDR2 SYGVKD. CDR3 region: CATLGTVNTGELFF. CDR3 nucleotides: TGTGCCACCCTCGGGACTGTCAACACCGGGGAGCTGTTTTTT.

This clonotype was found a few times. The rearrangement links TRBV12-3 or TRBV12-4 to TRBJ2-1; 7 bases align to TRBD1. The CDR3 extends over 14 amino acids. The V gene end was trimmed by 6 bases and the J gene end by 3 bases; junction bases not matched to a gene: 5. The DNA of the CDR3 is TGTGCCAGCAGAAGGACAGGAGGCTACAATGAGCAGTTCTTC. It yields the protein CASRRTGGYNEQFF.

This clonotype was seen a few times. The chain combines TRBV24-1 with TRBJ2-1; 12 positions agree with TRBD1. The CDR3 is 16 residues long. In germline, CDR1 is KGHDR, CDR2 SFDVKD. V lost 3 bases, J lost 7 bases, and 6 bases stayed unmatched. CDR3 sequence reads: CATSDTGTGGKNEQFF. CDR3 bases: TGTGCCACCAGTGATACCGGGACAGGGGGCAAAAATGAGCAGTTCTTC.

This clonotype was seen more than once but under ten times. This chain joins TRBV18 and TRBJ1-1; a possible D gene is TRBD1 (6 bases). V was shortened by 5 bases and J by 2 bases, with 9 bases between the two germline ends. Per germline, CDR1 KGHSH and CDR2 LQKENI. The CDR3 covers 13 residues. The CDR3 DNA is TGTGCCAGCTCAGGACAGTCCAACACTGAAGCTTTCTTT. Protein product: CASSGQSNTEAFF.

The J gene is TRBJ2-1, the V gene TRBV28, with 15 bases that match TRBD2. This CDR3 is 16 amino acids long. Germline V gene data show CDR1 as MDHEN and CDR2 as SYDVKM. J lost 6 bases, V lost 5 bases, and 5 bases had no gene match. The CDR3 coding sequence is TGTGCCAGCAGTAGCGGGACTAGCGGGAGGCTCAATGAGCAGTTCTTC. Translation gives CASSSGTSGRLNEQFF. The variable domain in full, completed from reference TRBV28 and TRBJ2-1, reads DVKVTQSSRYLVKRTGEKVFLECVQDMDHENMFWYRQDPGLGLRLIYFSYDVKMKEKGDIPEGYSVSREKKERFSLILESASTNQTSMYLCASSSGTSGRLNEQFFGPGTRLTVL.

This clonotype was counted a few times. V gene TRBV6-6 combines with J gene TRBJ2-7, with 12 bases that match TRBD2. Trimming cost V 4 bases and J 0 bases; bases outside gene matches: 1. Per germline, CDR1 MNHNY and CDR2 SVGAGI (reference sequence). The CDR3 is made up of 15 amino acids. CDR3 in amino acids: CASSSTSGSSYEQYF. Here the CDR3 DNA reads TGTGCCAGCAGTTCGACTAGCGGGAGCTCCTACGAGCAGTACTTC.

The chain couples TRBV12-3 or TRBV12-4 to TRBJ1-1, with D possibly being TRBD1 (6 bases). The CDR3 contains 15 residues. The V end was cut by 6 bases, the J end by 2 bases, with 16 bases between. CDR3 DNA sequence: TGTGCCAGCAGCCCCCCGACAGGACCCAACACTGAAGCTTTCTTT. Encoded protein: CASSPPTGPNTEAFF.

In its sample, this clonotype was seen a few times. J is TRBJ2-7 and V is TRBV4-2; no clear D gene. The CDR3 loop spans 13 amino acids. The V end was cut by 2 bases, the J end by 6 bases, with 11 bases between. The germline gives CDR1 LGHNA, CDR2 YNFKEQ. The CDR3 DNA follows: TGTGCCAGCAGCCAATCAGGTGGGCCCGAGCAGTACTTC. It translates to CASSQSGGPEQYF.

This clonotype was picked up a small number of times. The chain employs TRBV11-2 and TRBJ2-3, with 10 nucleotides matching TRBD2. The germline CDR1 and CDR2 sequences are SGHAT and FQNNGV. V lost 3 bases, J lost 3 bases, and 12 bases stayed unmatched. The CDR3 totals 18 residues. CDR3 nucleotide sequence: TGTGCCAGCAGCTTGAGATTAGCGGGAGGTGGTCGAACAGATACGCAGTATTTT. The encoded protein is CASSLRLAGGGRTDTQYF.

This clonotype occurred a few times. This rearrangement joins TRBV7-2 to TRBJ2-1, with TRBD2 as a possible D gene (6 bases). The CDR3 is 15 residues long. The V and J ends lost 3 bases and 9 bases respectively, with 18 bases between them. The germline V gene has CDR1 SGHTA and CDR2 FQGNSA. This CDR3 reads CASSFSRTGSGEQFF. DNA of the CDR3: TGTGCCAGCAGCTTCTCTAGAACCGGGAGCGGTGAGCAGTTCTTC.

The CDR3 DNA reads TGTGCCAGCAGCGTAGCAGAGTACAATGAGCAGTTCTTC. It translates to CASSVAEYNEQFF. This chain joins TRBV9 and TRBJ2-1; D remains ambiguous. The CDR3 sequence is 13 residues long. Trimming removed 0 bases from V and 4 bases from J, with 5 bases in between. From germline, CDR1 is SGDLS and CDR2 YYNGEE.

V is TRBV20-1 and J is TRBJ1-4; 7 bases agree with TRBD1. The trim removed 1 base at V and 0 bases at J, leaving 8 bases unmatched. The CDR3 contains 17 residues. Germline CDR1 is DFQATT and CDR2 is SNEGSKA (reference sequence). The CDR3: CSARGQGTYATNEKLFF. DNA of the CDR3: TGCAGTGCTAGAGGACAGGGCACGTACGCAACTAATGAAAAACTGTTTTTT.

CDR3 sequence reads: CASSLGVSRGEQFF. CDR3 coding DNA: TGTGCCAGCAGCCTAGGGGTTTCTAGAGGTGAGCAGTTCTTC. The rearrangement uses TRBV12-3 or TRBV12-4 and TRBJ2-1; D may be TRBD1 (5 bases). The V end lost 6 bases, the J end lost 9 bases, and 18 bases lay between the germline ends. The CDR3 runs to 14 residues.

A few counts support this clonotype. V is TRBV20-1 and J is TRBJ2-5, with a possible D match to TRBD1 (6 bases). Germline V CDR1 and CDR2: DFQATT, SNEGSKA (reference sequence). Trimming removed 4 bases at V and 5 bases at J, with 20 bases between. The CDR3 has 15 amino acids. Here the CDR3 reads CSATEFTGLAETQYF. The CDR3 DNA reads as TGCAGTGCTACGGAGTTTACAGGGTTGGCCGAGACCCAGTACTTC.

The chain recombines TRBV3-1 with TRBJ1-3; a weak D match, TRBD1 (6 bases). The germline V gene has CDR1 LGHDT and CDR2 YNNKEL (reference sequence). The V end lost 0 bases, the J end lost 5 bases, and 14 bases lay between the germline ends. The length of the CDR3 is 16 residues. The CDR3 is CASSQDRTDRRNTIYF. The CDR3 nucleotides read TGTGCCAGCAGCCAAGATCGGACAGATAGGAGAAACACCATATATTTT. The full variable domain, completed using reference TRBV3-1 and TRBJ1-3, is DTAVSQTPKYLVTQMGNDKSIKCEQNLGHDTMYWYKQDSKKFLKIMFSYNNKELIINETVPNRFSPKSPDKAHLNLHINSLELGDSAVYFCASSQDRTDRRNTIYFGEGSWLTVV.

This clonotype came up many times. The rearrangement uses TRBV7-2 and TRBJ2-1, with 11 bases matching TRBD2. Germline trimming cut 7 bases from V and 5 bases from J; bases unmatched to any gene: 4. Germline lookup yields CDR1 SGHTA and CDR2 FQGNSA. The CDR3 totals 14 residues. The CDR3, as DNA: TGTGCCAGCACCACGGGACTAGCGGACAATGAGCAGTTCTTC. Translating it yields CASTTGLADNEQFF. The variable domain in full, completed from reference TRBV7-2 and TRBJ2-1, reads GAGVSQSPSNKVTEKGKDVELRCDPISGHTALYWYRQSLGQGLEFLIYFQGNSAPDKSGLPSDRFSAERTGGSVSTLTIQRTQQEDSAVYLCASTTGLADNEQFFGPGTRLTVL.

In this sample, this clonotype turned up many times. The V call is TRBV28, the J call TRBJ1-3; TRBD1 might be the D (6 bases). CDR1 and CDR2 from the germline V gene are MDHEN and SYDVKM. The CDR3 consists of 16 residues. Trimming cost V 7 bases and J 0 bases, with 16 bases left between them. Here the CDR3 DNA reads TGTGCCAGCACTAATGGGGGCCCGAACTCTGGAAACACCATATATTTT. Protein sequence: CASTNGGPNSGNTIYF. Full variable domain (rest looked up from reference TRBV28 and TRBJ1-3): DVKVTQSSRYLVKRTGEKVFLECVQDMDHENMFWYRQDPGLGLRLIYFSYDVKMKEKGDIPEGYSVSREKKERFSLILESASTNQTSMYLCASTNGGPNSGNTIYFGEGSWLTVV.

This clonotype has a handful of counts. The rearrangement uses TRBV24-1 and TRBJ2-1; TRBD2 is a possible D gene (6 bases). The CDR3 loop spans 16 amino acids. The V gene's germline CDR1 is KGHDR and CDR2 SFDVKD. V lost 2 bases and J lost 9, with 19 bases in between. Here the CDR3 DNA reads TGTGCCACCAGTGATTCCACCGTGGGCGGGATTGTTGAGCAGTTCTTC. It translates to CATSDSTVGGIVEQFF.

This clonotype showed up just a few times. The chain has TRBV12-3 or TRBV12-4 and TRBJ1-5; 7 bases are shared with TRBD1. V lost 7 bases to trimming and J lost 2 bases; unmatched junction nucleotides: 8. The CDR3 contains 15 residues. The CDR3 is CASTGNGTGNQPQHF. The CDR3 DNA reads TGTGCCAGCACCGGCAACGGGACAGGCAATCAGCCCCAGCATTTT.